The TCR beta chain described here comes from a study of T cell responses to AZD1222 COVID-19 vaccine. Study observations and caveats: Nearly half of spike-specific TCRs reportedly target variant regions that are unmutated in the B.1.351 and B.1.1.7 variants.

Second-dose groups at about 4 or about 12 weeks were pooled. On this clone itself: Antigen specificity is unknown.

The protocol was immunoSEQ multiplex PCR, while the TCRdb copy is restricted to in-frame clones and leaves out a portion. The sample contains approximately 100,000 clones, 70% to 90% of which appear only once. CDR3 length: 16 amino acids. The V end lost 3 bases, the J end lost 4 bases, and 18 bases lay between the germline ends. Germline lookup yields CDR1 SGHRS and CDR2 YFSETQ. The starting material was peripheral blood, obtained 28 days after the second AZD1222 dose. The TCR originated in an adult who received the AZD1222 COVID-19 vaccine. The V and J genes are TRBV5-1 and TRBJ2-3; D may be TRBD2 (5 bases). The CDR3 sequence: CASSSWPGKLADTQYF. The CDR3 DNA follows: TGCGCCAGCAGCTCATGGCCGGGTAAACTAGCAGATACGCAGTATTTT. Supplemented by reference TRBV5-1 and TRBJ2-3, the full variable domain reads KAGVTQTPRYLIKTRGQQVTLSCSPISGHRSVSWYQQTPGQGLQFLFEYFSETQRNKGNFPGRFSGRQFSNSRSEMNVSTLELGDSALYLCASSSWPGKLADTQYFGPGTRLTVL.